This T cell receptor beta chain appears in the sequencing data of a study of T cells in Graves' hyperthyroidism and ophthalmopathy. Study-level findings and limits: In blood, most of the thyroid clonotypes expanded above 0.001 were also present.

It was considered stable Graves' hyperthyroidism when ophthalmopathy did not progress within 18 months. The TCR beta CDR3 regions underwent amplification using RNA transcripts as the source. TCR CDR3 regions were first amplified by RT-PCR with HTBI primers. TCRdb re-derived calls from the multiplex PCR reads in MiXCR, one entry per CDR3 protein. This sample carries approximately 870,000 distinct CDR3 sequences, 38% of them seen once, and the ten largest clones take 8% to 9%. The CDR3 totals 15 residues. Trimming took 6 bases from V and 8 from J; bases not matched to a gene: 10. The germline V gene encodes CDR1 SGHKS and CDR2 YYEKEE (reference sequence). In this sample, this clonotype turned up a few times. Its antigen remains unidentified.

The sample consisted of blood. The chain employs TRBV5-5 and TRBJ1-6, with TRBD1 matching over 8 bases. This sequence was found in a young man with Graves' hyperthyroidism. For the CDR3, the DNA is TGTGCCAGCAACCTCCCCGGGACAGGACATTCACCCCTCCACTTT. This sequence encodes CASNLPGTGHSPLHF. The full variable domain, its missing parts supplied by reference TRBV5-5 and TRBJ1-6, is DAGVTQSPTHLIKTRGQQVTLRCSPISGHKSVSWYQQVLGQGPQFIFQYYEKEERGRGNFPDRFSARQFPNYSSELNVNALLLGDSALYLCASNLPGTGHSPLHFGNGTRLTVT.